Each of the 31 T cell receptor beta chains below was sequenced from the same sample in a study of blood T cell repertoires in COVID-19. Produced via immunoSEQ multiplex PCR; TCRdb's table is partial and in-frame only. The sample shows roughly 77,000 clones, 79% of them seen only once. The sample consisted of peripheral blood. The receptors were gathered from a man between 60 and 75 years old with active or convalescent COVID-19.

This clone was recorded once. The rearrangement links TRBV2 to TRBJ2-3, with TRBD2 matching over 13 bases. With 5 bases clipped from V and 3 bases from J, the junction kept 5 bases outside the gene matches. The CDR3 is 16 amino acids. Germline assignment: CDR1 SNHLY and CDR2 FYNNEI. The CDR3 protein is CASSTSGGDLTDTQYF. Written as DNA, the CDR3 is TGTGCCAGCAGTACTAGCGGGGGGGATTTGACAGATACGCAGTATTTT.

As to this clone: A read error may produce the germline difference seen at one junction end. The J gene is TRBJ2-5, the V gene TRBV11-2; tentatively, D is TRBD1 (5 bases). CDR1 is SGHAT, CDR2 FQNNGV, per germline. The CDR3 is made up of 12 amino acids. Here the CDR3 DNA reads TGTGCCAGCAGCTTAGCAGGGTCGCCGCCGGACTTC. The encoded protein is CASSLAGSPPDF.

V gene TRBV5-1 combines with J gene TRBJ1-3, with TRBD1 identical over 7 bases. Germline CDR1 is SGHRS and CDR2 is YFSETQ. Trimming took 5 bases from V and 3 from J; bases not matched to a gene: 5. The CDR3 spans 14 residues. Here the CDR3 reads CASRVQGIGNTIYF. The CDR3 region has the DNA TGCGCCAGCAGAGTACAGGGGATTGGAAACACCATATATTTT.

This clone was picked up one time. This chain joins TRBV5-5 and TRBJ1-4, with unresolved D. The CDR3 spans 13 residues. Germline lookup yields CDR1 SGHKS and CDR2 YYEKEE (reference sequence). V shed 0 bases and J shed 10 bases, with 10 bases lying between them. The CDR3 DNA reads TGTGCCAGCAGCTTGGAGACACAGTCAAAACTGTTTTTT. It encodes CASSLETQSKLFF.

This chain links TRBV5-1 with TRBJ2-7, with 7 nucleotides matching TRBD2. The CDR3 is 15 amino acids. The V gene end was trimmed by 1 base and the J gene end by 0 bases; junction bases not matched to a gene: 4. Germline values: CDR1 SGHRS, CDR2 YFSETQ. The CDR3 region is CASSLLRGSSYEQYF. The CDR3 nucleotides read TGCGCCAGCAGCTTGCTGCGGGGGAGCTCCTACGAGCAGTACTTC.

The chain carries TRBV5-4 and TRBJ2-5; 11 bases agree with TRBD1. The CDR3 runs 13 residues. Per germline, CDR1 SGHNT and CDR2 YYREEE (reference sequence). The junction had 4 bases not matched to a gene; V was cut back by 6 bases and J by 6 bases. CDR3 nucleotide sequence: TGTGCCAGCATCCCGGACAGGGGGCAGACCCAGTACTTC. Its translation: CASIPDRGQTQYF.

V usage is TRBV3-1 (or the pseudogene TRBV3-2) and J usage is TRBJ1-1, with a possible D match to TRBD1 (5 bases). This CDR3 comprises 14 residues. Trimming took off 3 bases at V and 3 bases at J, with 11 bases between the two ends. CDR1 LGHDT and CDR2 YNNKEL come from the germline V gene (reference sequence). In DNA, the CDR3 is TGTGCCAGCAGCCACGCAGGGAGGGACACTGAAGCTTTCTTT. Protein sequence: CASSHAGRDTEAFF.

The chain couples TRBV10-3 to TRBJ2-3; maybe TRBD2 (5 bases). CDR3 size: 17 residues. V lost 0 bases, J lost 5 bases, and 18 bases lay in between. The germline gives CDR1 ENHRY, CDR2 SYGVKD. CDR3 amino acids: CAISESTRASRGDTQYF. The CDR3 DNA sequence: TGTGCCATCAGTGAGTCGACTCGGGCTAGCCGCGGAGATACGCAGTATTTT.

V is TRBV10-2 and J is TRBJ2-2, with 8 bases aligning to TRBD1. Trimming cost V 3 bases and J 4 bases; bases outside gene matches: 10. The germline gives CDR1 WSHSY, CDR2 SAAADI. This CDR3 spans 17 amino acids. CDR3 loop: CASSEVLPGGPTGELFF. For the CDR3, the DNA is TGCGCCAGCAGTGAAGTGTTACCAGGGGGCCCCACCGGGGAGCTGTTTTTT.

V is TRBV10-2 and J is TRBJ1-1; no clear D. Deletions cut 8 bases from V and 4 bases from J, with 14 bases between. This CDR3 spans 13 amino acids. Germline assignment: CDR1 WSHSY and CDR2 SAAADI. The CDR3 spells CASETSPGTEAFF. CDR3 sequence (DNA): TGCGCCAGCGAAACTAGTCCGGGCACTGAAGCTTTCTTT.

The gene calls are TRBV5-4 and TRBJ2-1; 8 bases map to TRBD2. Germline CDR1 and CDR2: SGHNT and YYREEE (reference sequence). The CDR3 totals 16 residues. Unmatched junction bases numbered 13, after V lost 1 base and J lost 10 bases. The CDR3 DNA reads TGTGCCAGCAGCTTGACCAGCGGGGGACCTACAATGGAGCAGTTCTTC. Residues: CASSLTSGGPTMEQFF.

CDR3 protein: CASSLKQVYEQYF. For the CDR3, the DNA is TGTGCCAGCAGTTTAAAGCAGGTCTACGAGCAGTACTTC. The chain has TRBV28 and TRBJ2-7, with unresolved D. The CDR3 loop spans 13 amino acids. Trimming shortened V by 2 bases and J by 3 bases, and 8 bases separated the two germline ends. Germline V gene sequence: CDR1 MDHEN, CDR2 SYDVKM.

In this sample, this clone turned up a few times. The CDR3 region has the DNA TGCAGTGCCAGTGAGGGGGCTTCGGATAAAGGGGAGCTGTTTTTT. This codes for CSASEGASDKGELFF. This rearrangement joins TRBV20-1 to TRBJ2-2, with TRBD1 matching over 7 bases. The germline V gene encodes CDR1 DFQATT and CDR2 SNEGSKA (reference sequence). V lost 6 bases and J lost 8; bases outside the gene matches: 15. The CDR3 contains 15 residues.

V usage is TRBV4-3 and J usage is TRBJ1-4; TRBD1 is a possible D gene (5 bases). The V and J ends lost 3 bases and 0 bases respectively, with 11 bases between them. The germline V gene encodes CDR1 LGHNA and CDR2 YSLEER. The CDR3 extends over 16 amino acids. The CDR3 bases are TGCGCCAGCAGCCAGAGAGGACAAGCAACTAATGAAAAACTGTTTTTT. Residues: CASSQRGQATNEKLFF.

The chain couples TRBV7-9 to TRBJ2-1; perhaps TRBD1 as D (5 bases). The CDR3 covers 11 residues. V was pared by 6 bases and J by 9 bases, with 9 bases between. The germline CDR1 and CDR2 sequences are SEHNR and FQNEAQ (reference sequence). The CDR3 protein is CASRDTGEQFF. The CDR3 nucleotides read TGTGCCAGCAGAGATACAGGTGAGCAGTTCTTC.

The chain couples TRBV27 to TRBJ2-7; TRBD2 agrees at 14 bases. The CDR3 extends over 16 amino acids. Trimming took 3 bases from V and 2 from J; bases not matched to a gene: 3. CDR1 is MNHEY, CDR2 SMNVEV, per germline (reference sequence). This CDR3 reads CASSLTSGGAAYEQYF. CDR3 in DNA: TGTGCCAGCAGTTTGACTAGCGGGGGGGCGGCCTACGAGCAGTACTTC.

This clone was found once. The V call is TRBV7-3, the J call TRBJ2-1, with D tentatively TRBD2 (5 bases). The CDR3 consists of 14 residues. Germline V gene data show CDR1 as SGHTA and CDR2 as FQGTGA. Trimming stripped 5 bases from V and 8 bases from J, with 16 bases between. The CDR3 sequence is CASSPRRAGDEQFF. DNA of the CDR3: TGTGCCAGCAGCCCCCGTAGGGCGGGCGATGAGCAGTTCTTC.

This clone was detected once. Here the CDR3 DNA reads TGTGCCGGCCCCGGTTTGAGGTACGAGCAGTACTTC. It is translated as CAGPGLRYEQYF. The chain couples TRBV11-3 to TRBJ2-7; no clear D. The CDR3 loop spans 12 amino acids. Per the germline V gene, CDR1 is SGHNT and CDR2 is YENEEA. Trimming left V 11 bases short and J 4 bases short, with 15 bases between.

This clone has just a few counts. V gene TRBV6-1 combines with J gene TRBJ2-3; D is perhaps TRBD2 (6 bases). V shed 2 bases and J shed 2 bases, with 20 bases lying between them. The length of the CDR3 is 18 residues. Germline V gene data show CDR1 as MNHNS and CDR2 as SASEGT. The CDR3 reads CASSERTGGARFTDTQYF. The DNA for the CDR3 is TGTGCCAGCAGTGAACGGACCGGGGGAGCCAGGTTCACAGATACGCAGTATTTT.

The genes are TRBV6-5 and TRBJ2-1; 7 positions agree with TRBD2. V shed 7 bases, J shed 3 bases, and the junction held 6 bases outside the gene matches. This CDR3 comprises 14 residues. Germline V lookup: CDR1 MNHEY, CDR2 SVGAGI. The CDR3 protein is CASTLAAGYNEQFF. Here the CDR3 DNA reads TGTGCCAGCACCCTAGCGGCCGGCTACAATGAGCAGTTCTTC.

The chain has TRBV19 and TRBJ2-7; 9 nucleotides match TRBD1. CDR3 size: 15 residues. After removal of 6 bases from V and 4 bases from J, the junction contained 10 bases not matched to a gene. Germline V gene sequence: CDR1 LNHDA, CDR2 SQIVND (reference sequence). Here the CDR3 reads CASRARDRALYEQYF. In nucleotides, the CDR3 is TGTGCCAGTAGGGCCCGGGACAGGGCTTTGTACGAGCAGTACTTC.

This clone was found a few times. The chain links TRBV4-2 to TRBJ1-6, with 7 positions matching TRBD1. Unmatched junction bases numbered 4, after V lost 0 bases and J lost 8 bases. Germline V gene data show CDR1 as LGHNA and CDR2 as YNFKEQ. CDR3 length: 15 amino acids. In DNA form, the CDR3 reads TGTGCCAGCAGCCAAGATGAACAGGGGTATTCACCCCTCCACTTT. This sequence encodes CASSQDEQGYSPLHF.

Remarks on this clone: Germline and junction disagree at one end, which may indicate a read error. The chain links TRBV5-1 to TRBJ2-5; D is unclear. This CDR3 region has 12 residues. Germline loops: CDR1 SGHRS, CDR2 YFSETQ. The CDR3 DNA sequence: TGCGCCAGCAGCTTCACCAGAGAGGCCCAGTACTTC. It codes for CASSFTREAQYF.

The chain recombines TRBV5-6 with TRBJ1-5, with D perhaps matching TRBD1 (6 bases). Germline CDR1 reads SGHDT; CDR2 reads YYEEEE. The CDR3 consists of 16 residues. Trimming left V 0 bases short and J 6 bases short, with 16 bases between. CDR3 loop: CASSLGAGAVTQPQHF. CDR3 sequence (DNA): TGTGCCAGCAGCTTGGGGGCAGGGGCGGTTACTCAGCCCCAGCATTTT.

This sequence joins TRBV2 and TRBJ1-4; no clear D gene. V shed 7 bases and J shed 5 bases, with 14 bases lying between them. This CDR3 region has 14 residues. Germline CDR1 and CDR2: SNHLY and FYNNEI. CDR3 nucleotides: TGTGCCAGCACCCCAGAGGTTAGGAATGAAAAACTGTTTTTT. It is translated as CASTPEVRNEKLFF. The full variable domain, its missing parts supplied by reference TRBV2 and TRBJ1-4, is EPEVTQTPSHQVTQMGQEVILRCVPISNHLYFYWYRQILGQKVEFLVSFYNNEISEKSEIFDDQFSVERPDGSNFTLKIRSTKLEDSAMYFCASTPEVRNEKLFFGSGTQLSVL.

The V call is TRBV7-2, the J call TRBJ2-1; 13 bases fit TRBD2. The CDR3 length is 14 residues. V was clipped by 4 bases and J by 7 bases; unmatched bases: 1. Per germline, CDR1 SGHTA and CDR2 FQGNSA. In DNA, the CDR3 is TGTGCCAGCAGCTCGACTAGCGGGGGGAATGAGCAGTTCTTC. It yields the protein CASSSTSGGNEQFF.

The chain employs TRBV6-2 or TRBV6-3 and TRBJ2-2, with D perhaps matching TRBD1 (5 bases). V was cut by 2 bases and J by 4 bases, with 14 bases left in between. CDR3 length equals 16 residues. The germline CDR1 and CDR2 sequences are MNHEY and SVGEGT. The CDR3 reads CASSYRAPRGTGELFF. The CDR3, as DNA: TGTGCCAGCAGTTACCGGGCCCCAAGGGGCACCGGGGAGCTGTTTTTT.

The genes are TRBV5-6 and TRBJ2-1; TRBD1 matches at 8 bases. CDR1 and CDR2 from the germline V gene are SGHDT and YYEEEE. This CDR3 spans 16 amino acids. Trimming at V came to 3 bases and at J to 7 bases, leaving 12 bases not matched to a gene. The CDR3 sequence is CASSSYVGQAFNEQFF. The CDR3 DNA reads TGTGCCAGCAGCTCCTACGTGGGACAGGCGTTTAATGAGCAGTTCTTC. Drawing the rest from reference TRBV5-6 and TRBJ2-1, the complete variable domain is DAGVTQSPTHLIKTRGQQVTLRCSPKSGHDTVSWYQQALGQGPQFIFQYYEEEERQRGNFPDRFSGHQFPNYSSELNVNALLLGDSALYLCASSSYVGQAFNEQFFGPGTRLTVL.

This chain uses TRBV5-8 with TRBJ2-7; D remains unclear. This CDR3 is 12 amino acids long. Trimming removed 4 bases from V and 4 bases from J, with 9 bases in between. Germline values: CDR1 SGHTS, CDR2 YDEGEE. The CDR3 region has the DNA TGTGCCAGCAGCCCCATGAGGTACGAGCAGTACTTC. Its translation: CASSPMRYEQYF. Full variable domain (remainder filled in from reference TRBV5-8 and TRBJ2-7): EAGVTQSPTHLIKTRGQQATLRCSPISGHTSVYWYQQALGLGLQFLLWYDEGEERNRGNFPPRFSGRQFPNYSSELNVNALELEDSALYLCASSPMRYEQYFGPGTRLTVT.

This chain connects TRBV6-5 to TRBJ2-3, with D possibly being TRBD2 (5 bases). The germline V and J ends were trimmed by 0 bases and 0 bases, with 7 bases remaining between them. Germline V gene data show CDR1 as MNHEY and CDR2 as SVGAGI. This CDR3 is 15 amino acids long. The CDR3 region is CASSYSPGSTDTQYF. The CDR3 DNA sequence: TGTGCCAGCAGTTACTCCCCGGGAAGCACAGATACGCAGTATTTT.

Many counts were recorded for this clone. The gene calls are TRBV6-5 and TRBJ1-2; D is possibly TRBD1 (5 bases). V lost 6 bases to trimming and J lost 4 bases, with 18 bases between them. The CDR3 covers 15 residues. Germline V gene data show CDR1 as MNHEY and CDR2 as SVGAGI. The CDR3 DNA reads as TGTGCCAGCAGGAAAGGGGATTTTCTTCCCTATGGCTACACCTTC. It is translated as CASRKGDFLPYGYTF.